This TCR beta chain emerged from a study of liver allograft versus peripheral blood T cells (dated by TCRdb to the early 2020s). About the study as a whole: In liver transplant recipients, the study looked at T cell receptor repertoires in the peripheral blood and set them against the repertoires found within the transplanted livers. Summary of the overall study and its limitations: T cell receptor repertoires inside liver allografts were reported to be different from the repertoires detected in peripheral blood.

Reads for this sample came from an Illumina MiSeq. TCRdb cleaned the public reads at Q25 with fastp, built clones with MiXCR and kept in-frame beta chains. Rows merge per CDR3 protein into single entries with the most common DNA and genes. Within this sample are fewer than 15,000 distinct CDR3 sequences, with under 20% of them counted one time only. The ten largest clonotypes hold roughly 13% of the sample. On this clonotype: Its antigen is currently not known. No per-base quality is available; no much larger clone lies one base away.

The CDR3 runs 15 residues from the cysteine to the phenylalanine. Just CDR3 DNA is preserved here, 45 bases in frame from base 1. V is trimmed back by 5 bases and J by 0 bases, and the junction contains 9 bases that no gene match accounts for. CDR1 and CDR2 are read off the germline V gene (reference sequence) as DFQATT and SNEGSKA. The rearrangement joined TRBV20-1 to TRBJ1-1, with 7 bases matching TRBD1. The receptor was isolated from a human patient who had a liver transplant. After a transplant, some of the T cells may come from the graft donor. The CDR3 amino acid sequence is: CSAPRVGGMNTEAFF. The sequenced DNA: TGCAGTGCTCCCAGGGTAGGGGGCATGAACACTGAAGCTTTCTTT.